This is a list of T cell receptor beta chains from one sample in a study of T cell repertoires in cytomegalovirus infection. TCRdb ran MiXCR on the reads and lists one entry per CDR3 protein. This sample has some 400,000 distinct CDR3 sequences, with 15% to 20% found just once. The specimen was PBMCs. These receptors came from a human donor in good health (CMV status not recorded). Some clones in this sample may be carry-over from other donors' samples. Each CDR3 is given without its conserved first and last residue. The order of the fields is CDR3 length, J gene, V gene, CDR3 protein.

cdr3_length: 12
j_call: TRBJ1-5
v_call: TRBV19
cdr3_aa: ADWGTAADQPQH

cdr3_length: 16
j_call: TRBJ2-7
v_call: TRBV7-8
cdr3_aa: ASSLPRLAEGLFYEQY

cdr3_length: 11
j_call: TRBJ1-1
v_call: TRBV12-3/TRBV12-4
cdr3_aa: ASSPTSDTEAL

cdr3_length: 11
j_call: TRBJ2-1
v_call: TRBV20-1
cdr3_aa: SAYSGSWDEQF

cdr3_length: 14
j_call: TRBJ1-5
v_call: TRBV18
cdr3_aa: ASSPTISGENQPQH

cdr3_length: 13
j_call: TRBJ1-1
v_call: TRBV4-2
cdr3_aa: ASSQIGHMNTEAF

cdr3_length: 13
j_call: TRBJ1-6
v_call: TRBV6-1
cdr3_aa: ASSEFPENGSPLH

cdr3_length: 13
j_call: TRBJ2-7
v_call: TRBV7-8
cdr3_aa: ASSLVSGRADEQY

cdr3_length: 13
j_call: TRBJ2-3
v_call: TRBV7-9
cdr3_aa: ASSQIQGLSDTQY

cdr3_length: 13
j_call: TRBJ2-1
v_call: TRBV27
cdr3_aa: ASSPRRGVHNEQF

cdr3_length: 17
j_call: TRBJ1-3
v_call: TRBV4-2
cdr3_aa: ASSQEPGTGVFPGNTIY

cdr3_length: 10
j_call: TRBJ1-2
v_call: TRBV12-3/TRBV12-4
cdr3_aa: ASSPGRLGYT

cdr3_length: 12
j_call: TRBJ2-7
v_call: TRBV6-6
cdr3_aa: ASVGVRTTYEQY

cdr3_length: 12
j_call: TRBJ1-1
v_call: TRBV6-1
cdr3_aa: ASSLDRSKSEAF

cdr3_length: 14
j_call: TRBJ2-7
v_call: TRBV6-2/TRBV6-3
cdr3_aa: ASSTPDLAENYEQY

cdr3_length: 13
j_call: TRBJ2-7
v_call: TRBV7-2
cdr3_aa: ASSPTSGGSYEQY

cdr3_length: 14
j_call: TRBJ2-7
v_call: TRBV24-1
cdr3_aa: ATSDSRQWGSYEQY

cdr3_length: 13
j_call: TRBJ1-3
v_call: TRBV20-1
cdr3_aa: SARSGRATGNTIY

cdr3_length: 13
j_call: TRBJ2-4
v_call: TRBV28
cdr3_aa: ASSHRDRGKNIQY